A selection of T cell receptor beta chains follows, all from one sample in a study of Graves' ophthalmopathy and Graves' hyperthyroidism. TCRdb re-called the multiplex PCR reads through MiXCR, storing one row per CDR3 protein. The sample shows about 620,000 distinct CDR3 sequences, about a fifth of them seen only once. Input material: peripheral blood. The receptors derive from a woman younger than 35 with stable Graves' hyperthyroidism. Some clones in this sample may be carry-over from other donors' samples. CDR3s include the opening cysteine and the closing phenylalanine or tryptophan. D genes are given only for firm matches. Clone size is stated in some rows and not others, as once, few, many or a class when expanded.

clone_size	d_call	v_call	j_call	cdr3_aa	cdr3_nt
many	.	TRBV7-2	TRBJ1-5	CASSYLSVGQPQHF	TGTGCCAGCAGCTACCTATCGGTGGGACAGCCCCAGCATTTT
many	.	TRBV20-1	TRBJ2-7	CSAGTARSYEQYF	TGCAGTGCTGGGACTGCCCGGTCCTACGAGCAGTACTTC
many	TRBD1	TRBV5-1	TRBJ2-2	CASSWGQGTGELFF	TGCGCCAGCAGCTGGGGACAGGGCACCGGGGAGCTGTTTTTT
many	.	TRBV2	TRBJ1-6	CASSVARDSPLHF	TGTGCCAGCAGTGTGGCTCGGGATTCACCCCTCCACTTT
many	.	TRBV29-1	TRBJ2-7	CSVVGQMGYEQYF	TGCAGCGTTGTTGGACAGATGGGTTACGAGCAGTACTTC
many	TRBD1	TRBV4-3	TRBJ2-5	CASSQGQGEAQYF	TGCGCCAGCAGCCAGGGACAGGGGGAGGCCCAGTACTTC
.	.	TRBV11-2	TRBJ2-7	CAGEIGDEQYF	TGTGCCGGAGAAATTGGGGACGAGCAGTACTTC
many	.	TRBV19	TRBJ1-5	CASSTMTRGDQPQHF	TGTGCCAGTAGTACCATGACGAGGGGGGATCAGCCCCAGCATTTT
many	.	TRBV19	TRBJ1-5	CATTLAGGRSNQPQHF	TGTGCAACAACCCTGGCGGGGGGCAGGAGCAATCAGCCCCAGCATTTT
many	.	TRBV6-2/TRBV6-3	TRBJ2-7	CASTGPGSYEQYF	TGTGCCAGCACCGGACCGGGCTCCTACGAGCAGTACTTC
.	.	TRBV5-1	TRBJ2-7	CASSTGTNYEQYF	TGCGCCAGCAGCACCGGGACAAACTACGAGCAGTACTTC
.	.	TRBV2	TRBJ1-6	CASIRQSYNSPHHF	TGTGCTAGCATCAGACAGAGCTATAATTCACCCCACCACTTT
many	TRBD2	TRBV7-3	TRBJ2-5	CASSAGTKGEETQYF	TGTGCCAGCAGCGCAGGGACTAAAGGGGAAGAGACCCAGTACTTC
many	TRBD1	TRBV20-1	TRBJ1-5	CSARGRGANSNQPQHF	TGCAGTGCTAGGGGCAGGGGGGCTAATAGCAATCAGCCCCAGCATTTT
many	TRBD1	TRBV19	TRBJ2-5	CASSMGGRGRGETQYF	TGTGCCAGTAGTATGGGTGGCAGGGGGCGCGGGGAGACCCAGTACTTC
.	TRBD1	TRBV29-1	TRBJ1-1	CSGSLQGVGSEAFF	TGCAGCGGGTCGTTACAGGGGGTTGGGTCTGAAGCTTTCTTT
few	TRBD2	TRBV4-1	TRBJ2-5	CASSQDPATLAGGQETQYF	TGCGCCAGCAGCCAAGACCCAGCTACATTAGCGGGGGGCCAAGAGACCCAGTACTTC
many	TRBD1	TRBV29-1	TRBJ1-2	CSVPEGARPYGYTF	TGCAGCGTCCCCGAGGGGGCCAGACCCTATGGCTACACCTTC
.	TRBD2	TRBV7-9	TRBJ2-7	CASSLSAGGRQYF	TGTGCCAGCAGCTTGTCAGCGGGAGGTCGGCAGTACTTC
many	TRBD1	TRBV6-5	TRBJ1-1	CASNRQGEAFF	TGTGCCAGCAATAGACAGGGGGAAGCTTTCTTT
few	TRBD1	TRBV3-1	TRBJ1-1	CASSPQDRGSRTEAFF	TGTGCCAGCAGCCCCCAGGACAGGGGGTCGAGGACTGAAGCTTTCTTT
.	.	TRBV7-9	TRBJ1-1	CASSLATGRNTEAFF	TGTGCCAGCAGCTTAGCGACCGGGAGGAACACTGAAGCTTTCTTT
many	.	TRBV5-1	TRBJ1-2	CASSLVGAQGYTF	TGCGCCAGCAGCTTGGTGGGGGCTCAGGGCTACACCTTC
few	.	TRBV12-3/TRBV12-4	TRBJ1-1	CASSLAGLPEAFF	TGTGCCAGCAGTTTAGCTGGGTTACCTGAAGCTTTCTTT
.	.	TRBV10-2	TRBJ1-3	CASSDPPGYTIYF	TGCGCCAGCAGTGATCCCCCCGGTTACACCATATATTTT
many	.	TRBV7-2	TRBJ2-7	CASSFLVGQNLYEQYF	TGTGCCAGCAGCTTCCTTGTAGGACAGAACCTTTACGAGCAGTACTTC
many	.	TRBV4-1	TRBJ1-6	CASSPLTVGNSPLHF	TGCGCCAGCAGCCCTTTGACAGTGGGTAATTCACCCCTCCACTTT
.	.	TRBV5-1	TRBJ1-6	CASSLSGARSPLHF	TGCGCCAGCAGCTTGTCGGGGGCGCGGTCACCCCTCCACTTT
few	.	TRBV29-1	TRBJ2-6	CSVRDSGANVLTF	TGCAGCGTTAGGGACTCTGGGGCCAACGTCCTGACTTTC
many	.	TRBV6-4	TRBJ2-2	CASRGETGELFF	TGTGCCAGCAGAGGGGAAACCGGGGAGCTGTTTTTT
.	.	TRBV11-2	TRBJ2-7	CASSLVPFEQYF	TGTGCCAGCAGCTTAGTCCCGTTCGAGCAGTACTTC
few	TRBD2	TRBV9	TRBJ2-5	CASSVGMAGEETQYF	TGTGCCAGCAGCGTAGGGATGGCGGGGGAAGAGACCCAGTACTTC
many	.	TRBV19	TRBJ1-1	CASSIREGSTEAFF	TGTGCCAGTAGTATTAGAGAAGGGAGCACTGAAGCTTTCTTT